The 27 T cell receptor beta chains in this list originate from one sample, sequenced in a study of vaccination effects on CD4 cells after COVID-19. Assay: immunoSEQ multiplex PCR; the TCRdb copy retains only in-frame clones and omits some. The profile shows about 15,000 clones, approximately 83% of them singletons. With the ViraFEST assay, the study expanded antigen-specific CD4+ T cells using viral peptide pools, then sequenced them. Isolating CD4+ T cells followed about 11 days of culture. This person caught SARS-CoV-2 sometime from March to December 2020, and PCR testing confirmed the infection. Two doses of either BNT162b2 or mRNA-1273 were given to each participant. No antigens are known for them. The sequencing here drew on CD4+ T cells from PBMCs cultured with HCoV-NL63 spike peptides, taken after COVID-19 vaccination. The receptors stem from a human donor who had a prior SARS-CoV-2 infection.

V gene TRBV4-2 combines with J gene TRBJ1-2, with 10 bases aligning to TRBD1. The germline V gene has CDR1 LGHNA and CDR2 YNFKEQ. The CDR3 spans 15 residues. Losses at the gene ends were 2 bases for V and 6 bases for J; bases not matched to a gene: 6. The CDR3 loop reads CASSQLEGQGDGYTF. CDR3 DNA sequence: TGTGCCAGCAGCCAACTGGAAGGACAGGGGGATGGCTACACCTTC.

This rearrangement joins TRBV5-1 to TRBJ2-7, with D possibly being TRBD1 (6 bases). From germline, CDR1 is SGHRS and CDR2 YFSETQ. Trimming shortened V by 1 base and J by 1 base, and 12 bases separated the two germline ends. The CDR3 sequence is 15 residues long. The CDR3 sequence: CASSLWLTGSYEQYF. The CDR3 coding sequence is TGCGCCAGCAGCTTGTGGTTAACAGGGTCCTACGAGCAGTACTTC.

This sequence joins TRBV7-9 and TRBJ1-1; a possible D gene is TRBD1 (6 bases). The CDR3 length is 16 residues. V lost 2 bases to trimming and J lost 7 bases, with 20 bases between them. Germline V gene lookup returns CDR1 SEHNR and CDR2 FQNEAQ (reference sequence). The CDR3 sequence is CASSLTGGRTSDEAFF. Written as DNA, the CDR3 is TGTGCCAGCAGCTTAACCGGGGGGCGAACGAGTGATGAAGCTTTCTTT. Complete variable domain (other parts from reference TRBV7-9 and TRBJ1-1): DTGVSQNPRHKITKRGQNVTFRCDPISEHNRLYWYRQTLGQGPEFLTYFQNEAQLEKSRLLSDRFSAERPKGSFSTLEIQRTEQGDSAMYLCASSLTGGRTSDEAFFGQGTRLTVV.

The V call is TRBV9, the J call TRBJ2-3, with D possibly being TRBD1 or TRBD2 (7 bases each). This CDR3 is built from 16 residues. Trimming pared 4 bases from V and 11 bases from J, leaving 26 bases between. Germline CDR1 is SGDLS and CDR2 is YYNGEE. The CDR3 sequence: CASSSGGRGSSWGQYF. The CDR3 DNA is TGTGCCAGCAGCTCAGGGGGTCGCGGGAGTTCCTGGGGGCAGTATTTT.

The chain carries TRBV2 and TRBJ2-7; 7 bases align to TRBD1. V dropped 4 bases and J dropped 5; count of bases not matched to a gene: 5. From germline, CDR1 is SNHLY and CDR2 FYNNEI. CDR3 length: 13 amino acids. The CDR3 is CASSVEGAHEQYF. The CDR3 nucleotides read TGTGCCAGCAGTGTTGAGGGGGCCCACGAGCAGTACTTC. The full variable domain, in which reference TRBV2 and TRBJ2-7 provide the parts outside the CDR3, is EPEVTQTPSHQVTQMGQEVILRCVPISNHLYFYWYRQILGQKVEFLVSFYNNEISEKSEIFDDQFSVERPDGSNFTLKIRSTKLEDSAMYFCASSVEGAHEQYFGPGTRLTVT.

The chain employs TRBV11-2 and TRBJ2-6; 7 bases fit TRBD2. Germline CDR1 reads SGHAT; CDR2 reads FQNNGV. The ends lost 6 bases at V and 3 bases at J; junction bases unmatched: 11. This CDR3 has 17 amino acids. The CDR3 DNA sequence: TGTGCCAGCAGTATAACGGGACTAAGGATTGGGGCCAACGTCCTGACTTTC. Residues: CASSITGLRIGANVLTF.

The V gene is TRBV2, the J gene TRBJ1-4; tentatively, D is TRBD1 (5 bases). The CDR3 contains 14 residues. Trimming cost V 7 bases and J 6 bases, with 15 bases left between them. Germline V gene lookup returns CDR1 SNHLY and CDR2 FYNNEI. CDR3 nucleotides: TGTGCCAGCAAGGGGAGCCTCGGAGATGAAAAACTGTTTTTT. Its protein product is CASKGSLGDEKLFF.

The chain carries TRBV29-1 and TRBJ1-5, with D hard to call. The V and J ends lost 4 bases and 2 bases respectively, with 18 bases between them. Germline values: CDR1 SQVTM, CDR2 ANQGSEA. The CDR3 has 16 residues. DNA for the CDR3: TGCAGCGTTGTGTGTTGGCGGAATGGGCGCAATCAGCCCCAGCATTTT. This codes for CSVVCWRNGRNQPQHF.

This clone was detected only a few times. The rearrangement joins TRBV6-4 to TRBJ2-3, with 10 positions matching TRBD2. This CDR3 spans 15 amino acids. Germline V CDR1 and CDR2: MRHNA, SNTAGT. The trim removed 4 bases at V and 2 bases at J, leaving 3 bases unmatched. Written as DNA, the CDR3 is TGTGCCAGCAGTGTAGCGGGAGGCGCCACAGATACGCAGTATTTT. As protein: CASSVAGGATDTQYF.

This rearrangement joins TRBV7-2 to TRBJ2-5, with D possibly matching TRBD2 (6 bases). The CDR3 extends over 15 amino acids. Trimming removed 3 bases at V and 1 base at J, with 12 bases between. CDR1 is SGHTA, CDR2 FQGNSA, per germline. The CDR3 protein is CASSFVAESQETQYF. The CDR3, as DNA: TGTGCCAGCAGCTTTGTAGCGGAGAGCCAAGAGACCCAGTACTTC.

In its sample, this clone was seen once. V gene TRBV4-2 combines with J gene TRBJ2-3, with TRBD2 as a possible D gene (7 bases). CDR3 length: 15 residues. V dropped 0 bases and J dropped 4 bases, with 11 bases sitting between them. Germline V CDR1 and CDR2: LGHNA, YNFKEQ. CDR3 DNA: TGTGCCAGCAGCCAAGATCCCGGGGGGCCAGATACGCAGTATTTT. Its translation: CASSQDPGGPDTQYF.

The chain employs TRBV19 and TRBJ2-5; 11 bases fit TRBD1. The CDR3 loop spans 18 amino acids. V shed 3 bases and J 4 bases; nucleotides not matched to a gene: 13. CDR1 is LNHDA, CDR2 SQIVND, per germline (reference sequence). The DNA of the CDR3 is TGTGCCAGTAGTATCCTGAGGACAGGGGGCGCGGGTCGAGAGACCCAGTACTTC. This translates into CASSILRTGGAGRETQYF. The full variable domain, with the rest looked up from reference TRBV19 and TRBJ2-5, is DGGITQSPKYLFRKEGQNVTLSCEQNLNHDAMYWYRQDPGQGLRLIYYSQIVNDFQKGDIAEGYSVSREKKESFPLTVTSAQKNPTAFYLCASSILRTGGAGRETQYFGPGTRLLVL.

This chain joins TRBV5-1 and TRBJ2-7; D may be TRBD1 or TRBD2 (5 bases each). This CDR3 spans 15 amino acids. V lost 7 bases and J 1 base, leaving 18 bases between the germline ends. Germline-derived CDR1 and CDR2 are SGHRS and YFSETQ. As DNA, the CDR3 is TGCGCCAGCTGCCCGGTGACAGAGGGGTCCTACGAGCAGTACTTC. Protein product: CASCPVTEGSYEQYF.

This chain joins TRBV2 and TRBJ1-1; 7 nucleotides align to TRBD1. The trim removed 8 bases at V and 1 base at J, leaving 4 bases unmatched. The CDR3 is 13 residues long. The germline CDR1 and CDR2 sequences are SNHLY and FYNNEI. This CDR3 is CASGTEKNTEAFF. CDR3 nucleotides: TGTGCCAGCGGGACAGAAAAGAACACTGAAGCTTTCTTT.

The chain carries TRBV9 and TRBJ2-3; D unresolved. The V end was cut by 0 bases, the J end by 6 bases, with 11 bases between. Looked up from germline, CDR1 is SGDLS and CDR2 is YYNGEE. The CDR3 is 14 residues long. CDR3 nucleotide sequence: TGTGCCAGCAGCGTAGGGGAAGGATGGGATACGCAGTATTTT. It codes for CASSVGEGWDTQYF.

This rearrangement joins TRBV5-4 to TRBJ1-1, with TRBD1 matching over 7 bases. Germline V gene sequence: CDR1 SGHNT, CDR2 YYREEE (reference sequence). The CDR3 covers 14 residues. Germline trimming cut 4 bases from V and 1 base from J; bases unmatched to any gene: 4. The CDR3 here is CASSAWTGNTEAFF. The CDR3, as DNA: TGTGCCAGCAGCGCCTGGACAGGGAACACTGAAGCTTTCTTT.

The count of this clone is one. V gene TRBV9 combines with J gene TRBJ2-3; maybe TRBD2 (6 bases). The CDR3 has 13 amino acids. V was clipped by 5 bases and J by 3 bases, with 10 bases between them. CDR1 is SGDLS, CDR2 YYNGEE, per germline. The CDR3 DNA reads as TGTGCCAGCAGTCCTAGCGAGACAGATACGCAGTATTTT. This translates into CASSPSETDTQYF.

DNA of the CDR3: TGTGCCAGCAGCTCACAGGGGGCCTACACCGGGGAGCTGTTTTTT. Its protein product is CASSSQGAYTGELFF. The chain recombines TRBV13 with TRBJ2-2; 9 bases align to TRBD1. The germline gives CDR1 PRHDT, CDR2 FYEKMQ (reference sequence). J lost 3 bases, V lost 4 bases, and 3 bases had no gene match. The CDR3 consists of 15 residues.

The chain recombines TRBV25-1 with TRBJ2-2; 9 nucleotides agree with TRBD1. Germline V lookup: CDR1 MGHDK, CDR2 SYGVNS. The trim removed 6 bases at V and 5 bases at J, leaving 7 bases unmatched. This CDR3 has 15 amino acids. CDR3 coding DNA: TGTGCCAGCAGACCCGGGACAGGGTTGACCGGGGAGCTGTTTTTT. Its protein product is CASRPGTGLTGELFF.

The chain employs TRBV6-2 or TRBV6-3 and TRBJ2-7; tentative D call: TRBD2 (6 bases). Germline CDR1 is MNHEY and CDR2 is SVGEGT. V was clipped by 7 bases and J by 5 bases, with 21 bases between them. The CDR3 extends over 15 amino acids. CDR3: CASIYGRGSRDEQYF. CDR3 DNA: TGTGCCAGCATTTATGGACGGGGGTCCAGGGACGAGCAGTACTTC.

V and J are TRBV7-3 and TRBJ2-1; possibly TRBD1 or TRBD2 for D (5 bases each). The CDR3 runs to 15 residues. With 1 base removed from V and 10 bases from J, the gap between germline ends came to 17 bases. Per the germline V gene, CDR1 is SGHTA and CDR2 is FQGTGA. The CDR3 spells CASSLSGGQGREQFF. Written as DNA, the CDR3 is TGTGCCAGCAGCTTAAGCGGCGGGCAGGGCCGAGAGCAGTTCTTC.

CDR3 sequence reads: CASSKDTGATQYF. DNA for the CDR3: TGTGCCAGCAGCAAAGACACAGGAGCTACGCAGTATTTT. The genes are TRBV5-4 and TRBJ2-3; possible D gene TRBD1, 5 bases. The CDR3 spans 13 residues. Germline assignment: CDR1 SGHNT and CDR2 YYREEE (reference sequence). The V gene lost 4 bases and the J gene lost 8 bases, with 14 bases spanning the gap.

V and J are TRBV6-2 or TRBV6-3 and TRBJ1-2, with D unresolved. The CDR3 has 11 amino acids. Trimming left V 4 bases short and J 12 bases short, with 12 bases between. Germline-derived CDR1 and CDR2 are MNHEY and SVGEGT. This chain's CDR3 is CASSSDRPHTF. The DNA for the CDR3 is TGTGCCAGCAGTTCCGACCGGCCACACACCTTC.

This clone was counted a single time. One end of the junction does not line up with germline, which may come from a read error. The rearrangement links TRBV11-2 to TRBJ1-2; D not certain. The CDR3 sequence is 13 residues long. Germline-derived CDR1 and CDR2 are SGHAT and FQNNGV. DNA of the CDR3: TGTGCCAGCAGCTTAGATCAAGGGCAGGCCGCCTCCTTC. The encoded protein is CASSLDQGQAASF. The entire variable domain, with the rest obtained from reference TRBV11-2 and TRBJ1-2, is as follows: EAGVAQSPRYKIIEKRQSVAFWCNPISGHATLYWYQQILGQGPKLLIQFQNNGVVDDSQLPKDRFSAERLKGVDSTLKIQPAKLEDSAVYLCASSLDQGQAASFGSGTRLTVV.

This clone showed up just a few times. The rearrangement joins TRBV4-1 to TRBJ2-7, with 11 bases that match TRBD2. The ends lost 4 bases at V and 2 bases at J; junction bases unmatched: 4. Germline V lookup: CDR1 MGHRA, CDR2 YSYEKL. This CDR3 is 15 amino acids long. CDR3 sequence: CASSPRLAGTYEQYF. DNA of the CDR3: TGCGCCAGCAGCCCTCGACTAGCGGGAACCTACGAGCAGTACTTC.

This clone was observed a few times. This sequence joins TRBV6-6 and TRBJ2-2, with 9 bases matching TRBD1. The ends lost 6 bases at V and 5 bases at J; junction bases unmatched: 7. The CDR3 has 15 residues. The germline gives CDR1 MNHNY, CDR2 SVGAGI (reference sequence). CDR3 coding DNA: TGTGCCAGCAGATCGGGACAGGGAGGAACCGGGGAGCTGTTTTTT. Its translation is CASRSGQGGTGELFF.

This CDR3 reads CASSQRNYEQYF. In DNA form, the CDR3 reads TGTGCCAGCAGCCAAAGGAATTACGAGCAGTACTTC. J is TRBJ2-7 and V is TRBV4-2; no firm D call. Germline V gene data show CDR1 as LGHNA and CDR2 as YNFKEQ. The CDR3 consists of 12 residues. V gave up 2 bases and J gave up 4 bases, with 6 bases separating them.